This record concerns one TCR beta chain sequence. This CDR3 contains 12 residues. V was trimmed by 3 bases and J by 5 bases, leaving 8 bases between them. Germline V lookup: CDR1 SEHNR, CDR2 FQNEAQ (reference sequence). This specimen belongs to a study of blood T cell repertoires in COVID-19. Produced via immunoSEQ multiplex PCR; TCRdb's table is partial and in-frame only. The sample contains 200,000 to 250,000 clones, 92% of which appear only once. The specimen was peripheral blood. The V and J genes are TRBV7-9 and TRBJ2-7; a weak D match, TRBD2 (5 bases). The TCR originated in a man between 60 and 70 years old with COVID-19, enrolled during active disease. CDR3 in amino acids: CASSLTTHEQYF. DNA for the CDR3: TGTGCCAGCAGCTTGACTACCCACGAGCAGTACTTC.